The clone carrying this T cell receptor beta chain was detected only once. The germline V gene has CDR1 SGHVS and CDR2 FNYEAQ. CDR3 length: 15 amino acids. V shed 3 bases and J 4 bases; nucleotides not matched to a gene: 1. The sample originates from a study of blood T cell repertoires in COVID-19. At the level of the study: PBMCs, B-cell-depleted T cells, or T cells provided the cDNA or gDNA that made up the material.

Authors' processing steps: Reference gene primer amplification in the assay estimated nucleated cell counts. Clones were sequenced by immunoSEQ multiplex PCR, and TCRdb holds only the in-frame ones, with some missing. Clone size and V and J calls were adopted from that table, with D and trimming inferred from the DNA. The table has under 60,000 clones, around 82% seen once; the top ten hold around 4.9%. V is TRBV7-6 and J is TRBJ1-4; 11 bases align to TRBD1. The source material was peripheral blood. This clonotype was obtained from a human donor in a cohort sampled during active COVID-19. CDR3 DNA sequence: TGTGCCAGCAGCTTGGGACAGGGGGTTAATGAAAAACTGTTTTTT. This encodes CASSLGQGVNEKLFF.